These T cell receptor beta chains were read from a single sample in a study of blood T cells in healthy people across ages. TCRdb re-called the 5' RACE reads with MiXCR, one entry per CDR3 protein. The sample has roughly 680,000 distinct CDR3 sequences, approximately 49% seen once. Material: blood. The receptors were gathered from a woman in her sixties or seventies in good health. Both conserved end residues are part of each CDR3. The D gene is left open where the match is weak. Size values are once, few and many counts, or a class for expanded clones, and some rows have none.

many | - | TRBJ2-3 | TRBV25-1 | TGTGCCAGCAGTGAAAAACGCTCAGATACGCAGTATTTT | CASSEKRSDTQYF
few | - | TRBJ2-1 | TRBV11-1 | TGTGCCAGCAGCTTCGCCGGGACTGCGCTGTTCTTC | CASSFAGTALFF
many | - | TRBJ2-7 | TRBV5-1 | TGCGCCAGCAGCTGGGGACCAGACGGCGAGCAGTACTTC | CASSWGPDGEQYF
- | - | TRBJ2-7 | TRBV3-1 | TGTGCCAGCAGCCAAGAGACCCAGCAGTACTTC | CASSQETQQYF
- | TRBD2 | TRBJ2-7 | TRBV27 | TGTGCCAGCAAGATCGGGAGGAGAGATTATGAGCAGTACTTC | CASKIGRRDYEQYF
- | - | TRBJ2-7 | TRBV7-8 | TGTGCCAGCAGCGCAACGATGCAGGGATACGAGCAGTACTTC | CASSATMQGYEQYF
- | - | TRBJ2-7 | TRBV6-5 | TGTGCCAGCAGTTACTCGATTTGGGGGAGCACCTACGAGCAGTACTTC | CASSYSIWGSTYEQYF
- | - | TRBJ2-5 | TRBV5-1 | TGCGCCAGCAGAGCGACCCCGCAAGAGACCCAGTACTTC | CASRATPQETQYF
once | - | TRBJ2-7 | TRBV6-4 | TGTGCCAGCATTCCGGTCTCCTACGAGCAGTACTTC | CASIPVSYEQYF
many | TRBD2 | TRBJ2-1 | TRBV7-3 | TGTGCCAGCAGCTTAAGGCTAGCGGTTTACAATGAGCAGTTCTTC | CASSLRLAVYNEQFF
- | - | TRBJ2-1 | TRBV6-6 | TGTGCCAGCAGTTACGTGAGGAGCAATGAGCAGTTCTTC | CASSYVRSNEQFF
- | TRBD2 | TRBJ2-1 | TRBV6-2/TRBV6-3 | TGTGCCACCGAAGCGGGGGGATACAATGAGCAGTTCTTC | CATEAGGYNEQFF
- | TRBD2 | TRBJ2-5 | TRBV6-2/TRBV6-3 | TGTGCCAGCAGTTACGGGGGGACTAGCGGGAGAAGAGAGACCCAGTACTTC | CASSYGGTSGRRETQYF
- | TRBD1 | TRBJ1-1 | TRBV20-1 | TGCAGTGCTCCGGGACAGGGCGCGACCCCTGAAGCTTTCTTT | CSAPGQGATPEAFF
- | TRBD2 | TRBJ2-7 | TRBV25-1 | TGTGCCAGCAGTGAGCCTAGCGGGAGCTACGAGCAGTACTTC | CASSEPSGSYEQYF
- | - | TRBJ2-5 | TRBV20-1 | TGCAGTGCTAGTCGAGACCAAGACAATGAGCAGTACTTC | CSASRDQDNEQYF
- | TRBD2 | TRBJ2-7 | TRBV20-1 | TGCAGTGCATTAGCGGGAGGAGTCTACGAGCAGTACTTC | CSALAGGVYEQYF
few | TRBD2 | TRBJ2-5 | TRBV11-2 | TGTGCCAGCAGCTTACGGACTAGCGACCAAGAGACCCAGTACTTC | CASSLRTSDQETQYF
- | TRBD2 | TRBJ2-1 | TRBV5-1 | TGCGCCAGCGGCTTAGCGGGAGAGTGGCAGCAGTTCTTC | CASGLAGEWQQFF
few | TRBD2 | TRBJ2-3 | TRBV4-2 | TGTGCCAGCAGCCAGGGACTAGGGGGTTACACAGATACGCAGTATTTT | CASSQGLGGYTDTQYF
few | TRBD2 | TRBJ2-7 | TRBV7-2 | TGTGCCAGCAGCCTTTCGGGCGGAGGGAGGGGCGAGCAGTACTTC | CASSLSGGGRGEQYF
- | - | TRBJ2-3 | TRBV9 | TGTGCCAGCAGCGCAGGACAGACAGATACGCAGTATTTT | CASSAGQTDTQYF
- | TRBD1 | TRBJ1-4 | TRBV28 | TGTGCCAGCAGTTTACCCAGGGGGGCAAAGAGTGAAAAACTGTTTTTT | CASSLPRGAKSEKLFF
few | TRBD1 | TRBJ1-4 | TRBV4-2 | TGTGCCAGCAGCCAAGACCGGGACAGGGGGAATGAAAAACTGTTTTTT | CASSQDRDRGNEKLFF
once | TRBD2 | TRBJ2-1 | TRBV7-2 | TGTGCCAGCAGAACCTCCGGGACTAGCGGGCGGGGTGAGCAGTTCTTC | CASRTSGTSGRGEQFF
- | - | TRBJ2-4 | TRBV20-1 | TGCAGTGCTAGAGTCCCAGCCAAAAACATTCAGTACTTC | CSARVPAKNIQYF
once | - | TRBJ2-6 | TRBV2 | TGTGCCAGCAGTGAAGGGGCAGGACCTGGGGCCAACGTCCTGACTTTC | CASSEGAGPGANVLTF
few | - | TRBJ2-3 | TRBV29-1 | TGCAGCGTTGAGGAGGTAGCCGGCACAGATACGCAGTATTTT | CSVEEVAGTDTQYF
few | - | TRBJ1-1 | TRBV7-9 | TGTGCCAGCAGCTTAGACCCGATGGGTGAAGCTTTCTTT | CASSLDPMGEAFF
- | - | TRBJ1-1 | TRBV6-2/TRBV6-3 | TGTGCCAGCAGTTACAGGGAACGCGCTTTCTTT | CASSYRERAFF
- | TRBD2 | TRBJ2-3 | TRBV20-1 | TGCAGTGCTAGAGACCGAGCGGGGAGCACAGATACGCAGTATTTT | CSARDRAGSTDTQYF
- | TRBD1 | TRBJ2-3 | TRBV9 | TGTGCCAGCAGCGCCCGGACAGGGGAGGCAGATACGCAGTATTTT | CASSARTGEADTQYF
- | TRBD2 | TRBJ2-1 | TRBV9 | TGTGCCAGCAGCGTAGGAGGCGGGGGGGGGAACAATGAACAGTTCTTC | CASSVGGGGGNNEQFF
- | - | TRBJ2-3 | TRBV7-3 | TGTGCCACCAGCGCAACTGGGGCCGTCGCAGATACGCAGTATTTT | CATSATGAVADTQYF
few | - | TRBJ2-7 | TRBV7-2 | TGTGCCAGCAGCTTAGTGGAACGTCCCTACGAGCAGTACTTC | CASSLVERPYEQYF
- | - | TRBJ2-5 | TRBV25-1 | TGTGCCAGCAGCGACCGGAGGAGAGAGGAGACCCAGTACTTC | CASSDRRREETQYF
- | - | TRBJ2-1 | TRBV29-1 | TGCAGCGGGACGACTAGAGATGAGCAGTTCTTC | CSGTTRDEQFF
few | TRBD2 | TRBJ2-7 | TRBV28 | TGTGCCAGCACAGACAGCGGGAGGCCCTTGAACGAGCAGTACTTC | CASTDSGRPLNEQYF
- | - | TRBJ1-1 | TRBV20-1 | TGCAGTGCTAGTGTTCCCGGGAATCAAATGAACACTGAAGCTTTCTTT | CSASVPGNQMNTEAFF
- | - | TRBJ2-5 | TRBV29-1 | TGCAGCGTTCAGGCGGGGCCTTACTCCGAGACCCAGTACTTC | CSVQAGPYSETQYF
- | TRBD1 | TRBJ2-7 | TRBV7-2 | TGTGCCAGCAGCCCGGACAGGGCAAGCTCCTACGAGCAGTACTTC | CASSPDRASSYEQYF
- | TRBD2 | TRBJ2-1 | TRBV2 | TGTGCCACCACTACACTAGCGGCTAGAGAGCAGTTCTTC | CATTTLAAREQFF